The rows below give T cell receptor beta chains drawn from one sample of a study of technical replicates of blood from several donors. The assay was immunoSEQ multiplex PCR, and TCRdb's table has in-frame clones only and misses some. The sample consists of about 14,000 clones, roughly 80% of them appearing once. The specimen sequenced was PBMCs. The receptors come from a human donor in good health. The CDR3 runs from the conserved cysteine through the conserved F or W. Each record gives: CDR3 DNA, CDR3 protein, V gene, D gene, clone size, J gene. A D gene is named only where the DNA matches it firmly. Rows give clone size only sometimes, using once, few, many, or a class for an expanded clone.

CDR3nt: TGTGCCTGGGGTCAGATGACAGGGATATCTGGAAACACCATATATTTT; CDR3aa: CAWGQMTGISGNTIYF; v_gene: TRBV30; d_gene: TRBD1; abundance: NA; j_gene: TRBJ1-3
CDR3nt: TGTGCCAGCAGTTTATTTGGGACTAGCGGGTACGATCTAGCCAAAAACATTCAGTACTTC; CDR3aa: CASSLFGTSGYDLAKNIQYF; v_gene: TRBV27; d_gene: TRBD2; abundance: NA; j_gene: TRBJ2-4
CDR3nt: TGTGCCAGCAGTGAAGGAGGAGGCACTAATGAAAAACTGTTTTTT; CDR3aa: CASSEGGGTNEKLFF; v_gene: TRBV6-1; d_gene: NA; abundance: few; j_gene: TRBJ1-4
CDR3nt: TGCGCCAGCAGCTTGGAAGGGGTCAGTGGCAGGGCAGGAGTTACGCAGTATTTT; CDR3aa: CASSLEGVSGRAGVTQYF; v_gene: TRBV5-1; d_gene: NA; abundance: few; j_gene: TRBJ2-3
CDR3nt: TGTGCCAGCAGTTACTTTCGGTCGGGGGACACTGAAGCTTTCTTT; CDR3aa: CASSYFRSGDTEAFF; v_gene: TRBV6-5; d_gene: NA; abundance: NA; j_gene: TRBJ1-1
CDR3nt: TGTGCCAGCAGCCGGGAGGGATGGGAGCAGTTCTTC; CDR3aa: CASSREGWEQFF; v_gene: TRBV7-9; d_gene: TRBD2; abundance: NA; j_gene: TRBJ2-1
CDR3nt: TGTGCCAGCAGCTTAGTGGGGGGGAGTGAGACCCAGTACTTC; CDR3aa: CASSLVGGSETQYF; v_gene: TRBV7-9; d_gene: TRBD2; abundance: few; j_gene: TRBJ2-5
CDR3nt: TGTGCCAGCAGCTTGGCGGCAAACAGGGGGGGTACCCTCTACAATGAGCAGTTCTTC; CDR3aa: CASSLAANRGGTLYNEQFF; v_gene: TRBV5-8; d_gene: NA; abundance: NA; j_gene: TRBJ2-1
CDR3nt: TGTGCCAGCAGCTCAACTCTGGGTCCCGGGGAGCAGTTCTTC; CDR3aa: CASSSTLGPGEQFF; v_gene: TRBV7-9; d_gene: NA; abundance: NA; j_gene: TRBJ2-1
CDR3nt: TGCAGCGTTGAGGGACTCTCAAGCACAGATACGCAGTATTTT; CDR3aa: CSVEGLSSTDTQYF; v_gene: TRBV29-1; d_gene: NA; abundance: few; j_gene: TRBJ2-3
CDR3nt: TGTGCCAGTAGTCGACAGGGGGACACTGAAGCTTTCTTT; CDR3aa: CASSRQGDTEAFF; v_gene: TRBV19; d_gene: TRBD1; abundance: NA; j_gene: TRBJ1-1
CDR3nt: TGTGCCAGCCAGCGGGGCACAGACTACGAGCAGTACTTC; CDR3aa: CASQRGTDYEQYF; v_gene: TRBV6-6; d_gene: TRBD2; abundance: NA; j_gene: TRBJ2-7
CDR3nt: TGTGCCAGCAGCCCATCATTACTAGACACTGAAGCTTTCTTT; CDR3aa: CASSPSLLDTEAFF; v_gene: TRBV7-2; d_gene: NA; abundance: NA; j_gene: TRBJ1-1
CDR3nt: TGTGCCAGCAGTTACTCGACTAGCGGGAGCTTTGGAACGCAGTATTTT; CDR3aa: CASSYSTSGSFGTQYF; v_gene: TRBV6-5; d_gene: TRBD2; abundance: NA; j_gene: TRBJ2-3
CDR3nt: TGTGCCAGCCCTAAGGGAGGGGGTAGCAATGAGCAGTTCTTC; CDR3aa: CASPKGGGSNEQFF; v_gene: TRBV28; d_gene: NA; abundance: NA; j_gene: TRBJ2-1
CDR3nt: TGTGCCAGCAGTGAAGTACCCGGCGGGGAGCTGTTTTTT; CDR3aa: CASSEVPGGELFF; v_gene: TRBV6-4; d_gene: NA; abundance: NA; j_gene: TRBJ2-2
CDR3nt: TGTGCCAGCAGCTTAGGGGGCGGGAGGGTCAACAATGAGCAGTTCTTC; CDR3aa: CASSLGGGRVNNEQFF; v_gene: TRBV13; d_gene: TRBD2; abundance: once; j_gene: TRBJ2-1
CDR3nt: TGTGCCAGCAGCTTAAGTACAGGGAATACCTACGAGCAGTACTTC; CDR3aa: CASSLSTGNTYEQYF; v_gene: TRBV7-2; d_gene: NA; abundance: NA; j_gene: TRBJ2-7
CDR3nt: TGTGCCAGCAGCAAAAGTAGGACAGGGGCCCATGGCTACACCTTC; CDR3aa: CASSKSRTGAHGYTF; v_gene: TRBV21-1; d_gene: NA; abundance: few; j_gene: TRBJ1-2
CDR3nt: TGTGCCAGCAGCTCTGGACTAGCCTACAATGAGCAGTTCTTC; CDR3aa: CASSSGLAYNEQFF; v_gene: TRBV11-3; d_gene: TRBD2; abundance: NA; j_gene: TRBJ2-1
CDR3nt: TGCGCCAGCAGCCCTCGGGGAACTGGCACTGAAGCTTTCTTT; CDR3aa: CASSPRGTGTEAFF; v_gene: TRBV5-1; d_gene: NA; abundance: NA; j_gene: TRBJ1-1
CDR3nt: TGTGCCAGCACCCGACTCACCGGGGAGCTGTTTTTT; CDR3aa: CASTRLTGELFF; v_gene: TRBV9; d_gene: NA; abundance: NA; j_gene: TRBJ2-2
CDR3nt: TGTGCCAGTAGTACTGGGACTCTTATGGGCTACACCTTC; CDR3aa: CASSTGTLMGYTF; v_gene: TRBV19; d_gene: NA; abundance: NA; j_gene: TRBJ1-2